These 27 T cell receptor beta chains originate from one sample sequenced in a study of a mutant IDH1 vaccine in newly diagnosed glioma. These TCRs' antigens remain unknown. Profiling relied on immunoSEQ multiplex PCR, and the TCRdb table lists in-frame clones only, not all of them. The sample yields about 32,000 clones, 79% seen once. The time point: week 35, safety follow-up. Vaccination used 300 ug of mutant IDH1 20-mer peptide per dose, with topical imiquimod. Sequencing was performed on PBMCs, taken from a glioma patient whose treatment included an IDH1 peptide vaccine. The receptors come from a woman in her twenties or thirties with glioma. Some clones in this sample may be carry-over from other donors' samples.

The chain uses TRBV30 and TRBJ1-4, with TRBD1 identical over 9 bases. The CDR3 loop spans 15 amino acids. J was trimmed by 4 bases and V by 0 bases; bases with no gene match: 3. The V gene's germline CDR1 is GTSNPN and CDR2 SVGIG (reference sequence). The CDR3 DNA follows: TGTGCCTGGAGTGTATCGGGACAGGGTAATGAAAAACTGTTTTTT. Protein product: CAWSVSGQGNEKLFF.

J is TRBJ2-4 and V is TRBV27; tentative D call: TRBD1 (5 bases). CDR1 and CDR2 from the germline V gene are MNHEY and SMNVEV (reference sequence). V was shortened by 0 bases and J by 0 bases, with 6 bases between the two germline ends. The CDR3 is made up of 15 amino acids. CDR3 bases: TGTGCCAGCAGTTTATCTCAGGGAGCCAAAAACATTCAGTACTTC. Translated: CASSLSQGAKNIQYF.

V gene TRBV6-6 combines with J gene TRBJ2-7; D is uncertain. Germline loops: CDR1 MNHNY, CDR2 SVGAGI (reference sequence). The CDR3 sequence is 13 residues long. V was shortened by 5 bases and J by 12 bases, with 20 bases between the two germline ends. CDR3 nucleotide sequence: TGTGCCAGCAGTCCACTCCCTGGCCTGATTCGGTACTTC. Protein: CASSPLPGLIRYF.

The V and J genes are TRBV5-6 and TRBJ1-3, with D possibly matching TRBD1 (5 bases). The V end lost 1 base, the J end lost 3 bases, and 17 bases lay between the germline ends. Germline V lookup: CDR1 SGHDT, CDR2 YYEEEE. The CDR3 covers 17 residues. The CDR3 protein is CASSLWGRTIIGNTIYF. CDR3 DNA sequence: TGTGCCAGCAGCTTGTGGGGACGGACCATTATTGGAAACACCATATATTTT.

The genes are TRBV27 and TRBJ1-1; 7 positions match TRBD1. The V gene's germline CDR1 is MNHEY and CDR2 SMNVEV (reference sequence). CDR3 length equals 16 residues. The ends lost 1 base at V and 4 bases at J; junction bases unmatched: 9. The CDR3, as DNA: TGTGCCAGCAGTTTATACTTCGACAGGGTGGGCACTGAAGCTTTCTTT. Translation gives CASSLYFDRVGTEAFF.

The chain employs TRBV19 and TRBJ1-2; perhaps TRBD1 as D (6 bases). Trimming left V 5 bases short and J 7 bases short, with 20 bases between. Germline CDR1 LNHDA, CDR2 SQIVND (reference sequence). This CDR3 is 15 amino acids long. The CDR3 DNA sequence: TGTGCCAGTAGTGCTTCCGGGACATCTCAGGTTGGCTACACCTTC. Amino acids: CASSASGTSQVGYTF.

The V gene is TRBV25-1, the J gene TRBJ1-2; possibly TRBD1 for D (6 bases). Deletions cut 4 bases from V and 8 bases from J, with 14 bases between. There are 13 residues in the CDR3. The germline gives CDR1 MGHDK, CDR2 SYGVNS. CDR3 protein: CASSAQGIQGYTF. The CDR3 DNA reads TGTGCCAGCAGTGCTCAGGGGATACAGGGCTACACCTTC.

V usage is TRBV2 and J usage is TRBJ1-3, with D unclear. Between the trimmed V and J ends, which lost 7 bases and 4 bases, there was a span of 5 bases. The CDR3 is 11 residues long. Germline V gives CDR1 SNHLY, CDR2 FYNNEI. This chain's CDR3 is CASMGGNTIYF. DNA for the CDR3: TGTGCCAGCATGGGGGGAAACACCATATATTTT.

The chain carries TRBV7-9 and TRBJ1-6; perhaps TRBD1 as D (6 bases). The ends were cut back, 1 base at V and 0 bases at J, with 13 bases in the middle. There are 18 residues in the CDR3. Germline assignment: CDR1 SEHNR and CDR2 FQNEAQ (reference sequence). Here the CDR3 DNA reads TGTGCCAGCAGCTTAGTGGGACACCCGAGCTCCTATAATTCACCCCTCCACTTT. This encodes CASSLVGHPSSYNSPLHF.

This clone was recorded only once. The chain couples TRBV19 to TRBJ1-3; D is uncertain. The V and J ends lost 6 bases and 0 bases respectively, with 6 bases between them. Per the germline V gene, CDR1 is LNHDA and CDR2 is SQIVND (reference sequence). The CDR3 runs 13 residues. The CDR3 bases are TGTGCCAGTAGAGTCTACTCTGGAAACACCATATATTTT. It translates to CASRVYSGNTIYF.

The chain employs TRBV10-1 and TRBJ2-7; D is ambiguous. Per germline, CDR1 WNHNN and CDR2 SYGVQD (reference sequence). This CDR3 has 13 residues. V lost 4 bases to trimming and J lost 6 bases, with 13 bases between them. The CDR3 is CASSVEYRSEQYF. The CDR3 bases are TGCGCCAGCAGTGTAGAGTATCGGAGCGAGCAGTACTTC.

V is TRBV5-1 and J is TRBJ1-1; D uncertain. Germline CDR1 is SGHRS and CDR2 is YFSETQ. The CDR3 runs to 12 residues. The germline V and J ends were trimmed by 3 bases and 4 bases, with 7 bases remaining between them. The CDR3 DNA reads as TGCGCCAGCAGCTCGGGAGGCACTGAAGCTTTCTTT. Encoded protein: CASSSGGTEAFF. The complete variable domain, with remaining parts taken from reference TRBV5-1 and TRBJ1-1, reads KAGVTQTPRYLIKTRGQQVTLSCSPISGHRSVSWYQQTPGQGLQFLFEYFSETQRNKGNFPGRFSGRQFSNSRSEMNVSTLELGDSALYLCASSSGGTEAFFGQGTRLTVV.

This chain uses TRBV7-8 with TRBJ2-7; D may be TRBD2 (6 bases). V was shortened by 5 bases and J by 4 bases, with 33 bases between the two germline ends. The germline gives CDR1 SGHVS, CDR2 FQNEAQ. CDR3 length: 20 amino acids. This chain's CDR3 is CASSPGLVAEVPSPMYEQYF. The CDR3 coding sequence is TGTGCCAGCAGCCCAGGTCTCGTAGCGGAAGTACCCTCCCCGATGTACGAGCAGTACTTC.

V gene TRBV7-9 combines with J gene TRBJ2-3; D may be TRBD2 (5 bases). In germline, CDR1 is SEHNR, CDR2 FQNEAQ (reference sequence). V was pared by 5 bases and J by 2 bases, with 17 bases between. This CDR3 is built from 16 residues. CDR3 sequence (DNA): TGTGCCAGCAGCGGGCTTCCGGGATCTAACACAGATACGCAGTATTTT. Protein sequence: CASSGLPGSNTDTQYF.

V and J are TRBV12-5 and TRBJ1-3, with D tentatively TRBD1 (6 bases). CDR3 length: 16 amino acids. V lost 1 base and J lost 4, with 14 bases in between. Germline assignment: CDR1 LGHNT and CDR2 FRNRAP. This chain's CDR3 is CASGLAPPGTGNTIYF. The CDR3 region has the DNA TGTGCTAGTGGTTTGGCCCCGCCGGGGACAGGAAACACCATATATTTT.

This chain links TRBV23-1 with TRBJ1-5; possibly TRBD1 for D (5 bases). TRBV23-1 is classed as an ORF, of uncertain function. The ends were cut back, 8 bases at V and 2 bases at J, with 25 bases in the middle. This CDR3 is 18 amino acids long. For the CDR3, the DNA is TGCGCCAGCCATTCCGAGGGAGGGGAACGGGTAGGCAATCAGCCCCAGCATTTT. Its protein is CASHSEGGERVGNQPQHF.

V and J are TRBV19 and TRBJ1-5, with 9 nucleotides matching TRBD1. The CDR3 sequence is 15 residues long. J gave up 6 bases and V 8 bases, and 11 bases lay outside the gene matches. Germline CDR1 and CDR2: LNHDA and SQIVND (reference sequence). This CDR3 reads CASQPGQGGSQPQHF. CDR3 DNA sequence: TGTGCCAGTCAACCGGGACAGGGAGGATCTCAGCCCCAGCATTTT.

V and J are TRBV6-1 and TRBJ1-5; TRBD1 matches at 9 bases. Looked up from germline, CDR1 is MNHNS and CDR2 is SASEGT. Trimming cost V 6 bases and J 3 bases; bases outside gene matches: 3. The CDR3 is 14 residues long. CDR3 nucleotide sequence: TGTGCCAGCAGGGGGACAGGGAACAATCAGCCCCAGCATTTT. Translating gives CASRGTGNNQPQHF.

The chain is built from TRBV9 and TRBJ2-1; unclear D gene. CDR1 is SGDLS, CDR2 YYNGEE, per germline. This CDR3 has 11 residues. The V end was cut by 4 bases, the J end by 2 bases, with 1 base between. CDR3: CASSTYNEQFF. CDR3 nucleotides: TGTGCCAGCAGCACCTACAATGAGCAGTTCTTC.

The genes are TRBV4-2 and TRBJ2-1, with 14 bases matching TRBD2. Looked up from germline, CDR1 is LGHNA and CDR2 is YNFKEQ. The CDR3 totals 19 residues. V lost 0 bases, J lost 0 bases, and 4 bases stayed unmatched. CDR3 loop: CASSQEWTSGRSSYNEQFF. CDR3 bases: TGTGCCAGCAGCCAAGAATGGACTAGCGGGAGGAGCTCCTACAATGAGCAGTTCTTC.

This clone was counted between two and nine times. The V and J genes are TRBV6-6 and TRBJ1-2, with a weak D call TRBD1 (6 bases). CDR1 MNHNY and CDR2 SVGAGI come from the germline V gene (reference sequence). This CDR3 spans 11 amino acids. CDR3 region: CAGGLDYGYTF. CDR3 in DNA: TGTGCGGGGGGGCTTGACTATGGCTACACCTTC.

The gene calls are TRBV5-1 and TRBJ1-5; the match to TRBD1 covers 9 bases. Germline CDR1 is SGHRS and CDR2 is YFSETQ. The CDR3 sequence is 14 residues long. V was pared by 4 bases and J by 4 bases, with 3 bases of the junction left unmatched. CDR3 in DNA: TGCGCCAGCAGCCCAGGGACAGGGAATCAGCCCCAGCATTTT. Amino acids: CASSPGTGNQPQHF.

The chain uses TRBV9 and TRBJ2-7, with D maybe TRBD2 (6 bases). Per germline, CDR1 SGDLS and CDR2 YYNGEE. V shed 0 bases and J shed 0 bases, with 13 bases lying between them. The CDR3 has 16 amino acids. The CDR3 DNA is TGTGCCAGCAGCGTAGGGCCCCGGGACTCCTCCTACGAGCAGTACTTC. Translation gives CASSVGPRDSSYEQYF.

The chain recombines TRBV10-3 with TRBJ2-7; 7 positions agree with TRBD1. Trimming at V came to 2 bases and at J to 2 bases, leaving 6 bases not matched to a gene. CDR1 and CDR2 from the germline V gene are ENHRY and SYGVKD. This CDR3 comprises 15 residues. CDR3 coding DNA: TGTGCCATCAGTGAGCGGACAGGAGGACCCTACGAGCAGTACTTC. Amino acids: CAISERTGGPYEQYF.

V is TRBV25-1 and J is TRBJ1-2; D gene uncertain. Germline CDR1 MGHDK, CDR2 SYGVNS. The CDR3 loop spans 13 amino acids. V lost 2 bases, J lost 5 bases, and 9 bases lay in between. Written as DNA, the CDR3 is TGTGCCAGCAGTGAAAGGTCGCAATATGGCTACACCTTC. The encoded protein is CASSERSQYGYTF.

The V and J genes are TRBV29-1 and TRBJ1-1; unclear D gene. V was trimmed by 5 bases and J by 1 base, leaving 8 bases between them. Germline V gene data show CDR1 as SQVTM and CDR2 as ANQGSEA. This CDR3 region has 12 residues. CDR3 coding DNA: TGCAGCGTTAAAGGAGGGAACACTGAAGCTTTCTTT. The encoded protein is CSVKGGNTEAFF. Full variable domain (outside the CDR3, taken from reference TRBV29-1 and TRBJ1-1): SAVISQKPSRDICQRGTSLTIQCQVDSQVTMMFWYRQQPGQSLTLIATANQGSEATYESGFVIDKFPISRPNLTFSTLTVSNMSPEDSSIYLCSVKGGNTEAFFGQGTRLTVV.

In its sample, this clone was seen a few times. The CDR3 DNA reads TGCGCCAGCAGCCAGGAGGGGGCCACCGGGGAGCTGTTTTTT. This encodes CASSQEGATGELFF. The gene calls are TRBV10-1 and TRBJ2-2; weak D call: TRBD1 (7 bases). CDR1 WNHNN and CDR2 SYGVQD come from the germline V gene (reference sequence). This CDR3 spans 14 amino acids. The germline V and J ends were trimmed by 6 bases and 4 bases, with 12 bases remaining between them.